Listed below are T cell receptor beta chains from one sample, sequenced in a study of blood T cell repertoires in COVID-19. The protocol was immunoSEQ multiplex PCR, while the TCRdb copy is restricted to in-frame clones and leaves out a portion. Of 250,000 to 350,000 clones in the sample, around nine tenths are singletons; the top ten hold 2%. The sequenced material came from PBMCs or T cells enriched from blood (not recorded which). The receptor source for this set is an older woman in a cohort exposed to, infected with or recovered from COVID-19 (not recorded which). CDR3s include the opening cysteine and the closing phenylalanine or tryptophan. The order of the fields is clone size, J gene, V gene, D gene, CDR3 length, CDR3 DNA, CDR3 protein. The D gene is left open where the match is weak. Expanded clones get a size class; other rows say once, few or many, or leave the size out.

.,TRBJ2-1,TRBV7-9,TRBD2,15,TGTGCCAGCAGCGCGCGGGAGGGCTTGAACAATGAGCAGTTCTTC,CASSAREGLNNEQFF
.,TRBJ1-6,TRBV19,TRBD1,14,TGTGCCAGTAGTCCCCGGCAGGGGGATTCACCCCTCCACTTT,CASSPRQGDSPLHF
.,TRBJ2-4,TRBV2,.,14,TGTGCCAGCAGTGAAGGTGGCGGGCGAATTTCTCAGTACTTC,CASSEGGGRISQYF
.,TRBJ2-1,TRBV5-1,TRBD2,15,TGCGCCAGCAGAAGACTAGCGGGAGGACACAATGAGCAGTTCTTC,CASRRLAGGHNEQFF
.,TRBJ2-5,TRBV21-1,.,13,TGTGCCAGCGGACTAGCGGGAGTGGAGACCCAGTACTTC,CASGLAGVETQYF
.,TRBJ1-2,TRBV6-2/TRBV6-3,.,14,TGTGCCAGCAGTTACTCGGACACTGGCTATGGCTACACCTTC,CASSYSDTGYGYTF
.,TRBJ2-7,TRBV4-2,TRBD1,14,TGTGCCAGCAGCCTTAGGGGGCAAAGTTACGAGCAGTACTTC,CASSLRGQSYEQYF
few,TRBJ2-7,TRBV5-4,TRBD1,15,TGTGCCAGCAGTCTCTCCGGGACAGGGATCTACGAGCAGTACTTC,CASSLSGTGIYEQYF
.,TRBJ1-4,TRBV28,.,15,TGTGCCAGCAGTTCCCTAGTCCCGGGACTTGAAAAACTGTTTTTT,CASSSLVPGLEKLFF
once,TRBJ2-3,TRBV5-1,.,14,TGCGCCAGCAGCTTGCTACGCGGGACAGATACGCAGTATTTT,CASSLLRGTDTQYF
few,TRBJ2-1,TRBV7-2,TRBD2,16,TGTGCCAGCAGCTTAGTGGTCGGGAGGCCCTACAATGAGCAGTTCTTC,CASSLVVGRPYNEQFF
.,TRBJ1-5,TRBV27,.,15,TGTGCCAGCAGTCCAGGGGCCTTGGGCAATCAGCCCCAGCATTTT,CASSPGALGNQPQHF
once,TRBJ2-1,TRBV14,TRBD2,16,TGTGCCAGCAGCAGACAGGGGACTAGCGGGATAGTTGAGCAGTTCTTC,CASSRQGTSGIVEQFF
.,TRBJ1-1,TRBV6-5,.,14,TGTGCCAGCAGTTTTGGACAAGGGAACACTGAAGCTTTCTTT,CASSFGQGNTEAFF
.,TRBJ1-1,TRBV12-3/TRBV12-4,.,12,TGTGCCAGCAGCACAGGGTACACTGAAGCTTTCTTT,CASSTGYTEAFF
few,TRBJ2-1,TRBV7-4,.,18,TGTGCCAGCAGCTTAGAGCCCGCGGGCGGCCCCTCCTACAATGAGCAGTTCTTC,CASSLEPAGGPSYNEQFF
once,TRBJ1-4,TRBV28,TRBD1,16,TGTGCCAGCAGTTTGCAGGGGGCCGGGGAAAATGAAAAACTGTTTTTT,CASSLQGAGENEKLFF
.,TRBJ2-7,TRBV20-1,TRBD1,13,TGCAGTGCTAGTTGGGACAGGTCCTACGAGCAGTACTTC,CSASWDRSYEQYF
.,TRBJ2-1,TRBV7-3,.,16,TGTGCCAGCAGCTTAACGGCGGGATCAGGCTACAATGAGCAGTTCTTC,CASSLTAGSGYNEQFF
.,TRBJ2-7,TRBV28,.,14,TGTGCCAGCAGAACCTCAGGGATTATTTACGAGCAGTACTTC,CASRTSGIIYEQYF
.,TRBJ1-3,TRBV7-2,.,14,TGTGCCAGCAGCCCCCGGGGTTATGGAAACACCATATATTTT,CASSPRGYGNTIYF
.,TRBJ2-3,TRBV24-1,TRBD2,16,TGTGCCACCAGTGCCAGGACTAGCGGGAGGGCAGATACGCAGTATTTT,CATSARTSGRADTQYF
.,TRBJ2-7,TRBV11-1,TRBD2,15,TGTGCCAGCAGCCCATCTAGCGGGAGGACCCACGAGCAGTACTTC,CASSPSSGRTHEQYF
.,TRBJ1-1,TRBV5-1,.,14,TGCGCCAGCAGCCCACAGGGAACGAACACTGAAGCTTTCTTT,CASSPQGTNTEAFF
.,TRBJ1-1,TRBV18,.,15,TGTGCCAGCTCACCACCGACGGGGAAGAACACTGAAGCTTTCTTT,CASSPPTGKNTEAFF
.,TRBJ2-1,TRBV19,.,14,TGTGCCACTAGCCGCGGGGCAACCTACAATGAGCAGTTCTTC,CATSRGATYNEQFF
once,TRBJ2-7,TRBV2,.,14,TGTGCCAGCGCCGCTACGGGAAGCTCCTACGAGCAGTACTTC,CASAATGSSYEQYF
.,TRBJ1-6,TRBV30,TRBD1,18,TGTGCCTGGAGGAGGGACAGGTTAACAAGCTCCTATAATTCACCCCTCCACTTT,CAWRRDRLTSSYNSPLHF
.,TRBJ2-1,TRBV4-3,TRBD2,17,TGCGCCAGCAGCCAAGATGCTCTAGCGGGAGGGCTCGATGAGCAGTTCTTC,CASSQDALAGGLDEQFF
.,TRBJ2-7,TRBV2,TRBD1,15,TGTGCCAGCAGCGAGTCGACAGGGCCCCCCTACGAGCAGTACTTC,CASSESTGPPYEQYF
.,TRBJ2-1,TRBV18,.,14,TGTGCCAGCTCACGTACAGTCGGGGGCAATGAGCAGTTCTTC,CASSRTVGGNEQFF